This TCR beta chain was captured by sequencing in a study of shared clonotypes between healthy human individuals. Findings of the study overall: Non-shared clonotypes had lower generation probabilities than clonotypes shared by all four sorted-subset donors. Rarefaction revealed incomplete sorted-subset sequencing despite large depth.

The material for each subset, its genomic DNA, was split evenly across several immunoSEQ plates. Authors' processing steps: Because ImmunoSEQ provided only junction sequences with no quality scores, the filtering differed. Here immunoSEQ multiplex PCR was the method, and the copy in TCRdb shows in-frame clones only, minus some. That table supplies the V and J calls and clone size; D and trimming were determined from the DNA. This sample has about 730,000 clones; approximately 72% occur once, and the top ten carry under 2%. Germline V gene sequence: CDR1 LNHDA, CDR2 SQIVND (reference sequence). The V gene end was trimmed by 8 bases and the J gene end by 4 bases; junction bases not matched to a gene: 15. The CDR3 length is 16 residues. There are a few counts of this clone. As yet, its antigen is unknown.

The chain is built from TRBV19 and TRBJ2-5; 8 bases map to TRBD2. The specimen was memory CD4+ T cells sorted from blood. Regarding subset: CD45RA-negative fraction. This sequence was found in a woman aged 30 to 39 in good health. In DNA, the CDR3 is TGTGCCAGTCGGAGACTAGCGCATAGCAAGGGAGAGACCCAGTACTTC. This codes for CASRRLAHSKGETQYF. The full variable domain, rest sourced from reference TRBV19 and TRBJ2-5, is DGGITQSPKYLFRKEGQNVTLSCEQNLNHDAMYWYRQDPGQGLRLIYYSQIVNDFQKGDIAEGYSVSREKKESFPLTVTSAQKNPTAFYLCASRRLAHSKGETQYFGPGTRLLVL.